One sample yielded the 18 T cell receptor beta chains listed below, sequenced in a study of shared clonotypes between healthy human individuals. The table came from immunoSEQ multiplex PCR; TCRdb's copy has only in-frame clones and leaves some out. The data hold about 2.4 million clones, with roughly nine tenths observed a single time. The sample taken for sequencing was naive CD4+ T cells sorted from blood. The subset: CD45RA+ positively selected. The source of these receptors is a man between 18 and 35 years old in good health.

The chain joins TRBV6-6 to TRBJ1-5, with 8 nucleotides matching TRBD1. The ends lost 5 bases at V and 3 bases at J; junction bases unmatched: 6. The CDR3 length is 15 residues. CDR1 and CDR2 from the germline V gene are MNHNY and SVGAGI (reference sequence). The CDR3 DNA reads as TGTGCCAGCAGTGGGACAGGTCTATCCAATCAGCCCCAGCATTTT. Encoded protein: CASSGTGLSNQPQHF.

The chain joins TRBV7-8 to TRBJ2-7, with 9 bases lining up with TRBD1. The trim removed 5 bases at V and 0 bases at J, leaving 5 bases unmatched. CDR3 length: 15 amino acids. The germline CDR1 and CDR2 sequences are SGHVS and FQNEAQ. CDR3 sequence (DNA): TGTGCCAGCAGCAAGGGGACAGGGAGCTCCTACGAGCAGTACTTC. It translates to CASSKGTGSSYEQYF.

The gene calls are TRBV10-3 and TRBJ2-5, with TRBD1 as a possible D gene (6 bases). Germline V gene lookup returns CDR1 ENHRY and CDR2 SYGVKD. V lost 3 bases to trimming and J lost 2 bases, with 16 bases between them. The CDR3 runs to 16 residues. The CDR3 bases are TGTGCCATCAGTGAAGAAACAGGGTTTGGGCAAGAGACCCAGTACTTC. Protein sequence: CAISEETGFGQETQYF.

CDR3 DNA: TGTGCCATCGGGGGGGACAGGGGGAACACTGAAGCTTTCTTT. It encodes CAIGGDRGNTEAFF. The chain employs TRBV10-3 and TRBJ1-1, with TRBD1 identical over 10 bases. There are 14 residues in the CDR3. Germline CDR1 ENHRY, CDR2 SYGVKD. Unmatched junction bases numbered 4, after V lost 8 bases and J lost 1 base.

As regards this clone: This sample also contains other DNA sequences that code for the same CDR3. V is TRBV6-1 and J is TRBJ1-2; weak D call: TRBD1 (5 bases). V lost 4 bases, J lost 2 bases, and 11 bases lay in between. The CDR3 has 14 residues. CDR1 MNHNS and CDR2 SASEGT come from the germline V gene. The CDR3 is CASSVTGGNYGYTF. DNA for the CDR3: TGTGCCAGCAGTGTCACGGGGGGGAACTATGGCTACACCTTC.

This CDR3 is CASSYSIYGYTF. The CDR3 nucleotides are TGTGCCAGTAGTTATTCGATCTATGGCTACACCTTC. The V gene is TRBV19, the J gene TRBJ1-2; D call uncertain. CDR3 length: 12 residues. The germline V and J ends were trimmed by 5 bases and 4 bases, with 8 bases remaining between them. Germline loops: CDR1 LNHDA, CDR2 SQIVND (reference sequence).

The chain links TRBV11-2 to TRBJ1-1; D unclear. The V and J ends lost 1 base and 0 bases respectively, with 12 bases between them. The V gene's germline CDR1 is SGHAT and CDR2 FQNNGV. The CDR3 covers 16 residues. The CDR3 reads CASSLVVRVMNTEAFF. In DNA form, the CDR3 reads TGTGCCAGCAGCTTAGTTGTTAGGGTAATGAACACTGAAGCTTTCTTT.

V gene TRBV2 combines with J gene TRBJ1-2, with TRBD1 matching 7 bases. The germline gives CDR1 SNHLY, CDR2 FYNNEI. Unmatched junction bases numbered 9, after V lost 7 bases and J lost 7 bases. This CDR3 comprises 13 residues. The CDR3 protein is CASKYDRASGYTF. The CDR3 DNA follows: TGTGCCAGCAAATATGACAGGGCGAGTGGCTACACCTTC.

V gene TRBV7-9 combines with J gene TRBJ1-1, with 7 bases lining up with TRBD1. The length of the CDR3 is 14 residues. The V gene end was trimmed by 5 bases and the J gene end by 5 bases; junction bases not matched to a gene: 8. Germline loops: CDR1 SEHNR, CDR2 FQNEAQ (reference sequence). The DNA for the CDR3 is TGTGCCAGCAGCGACAGGGCCTGGAGAACTGAAGCTTTCTTT. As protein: CASSDRAWRTEAFF.

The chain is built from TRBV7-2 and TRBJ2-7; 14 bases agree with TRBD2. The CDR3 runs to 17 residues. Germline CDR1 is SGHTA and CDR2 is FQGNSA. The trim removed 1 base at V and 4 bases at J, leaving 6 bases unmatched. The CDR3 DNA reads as TGTGCCAGCAGCTTAGGGAGGGGACTAGCGGGAGTTTACGAGCAGTACTTC. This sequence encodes CASSLGRGLAGVYEQYF.

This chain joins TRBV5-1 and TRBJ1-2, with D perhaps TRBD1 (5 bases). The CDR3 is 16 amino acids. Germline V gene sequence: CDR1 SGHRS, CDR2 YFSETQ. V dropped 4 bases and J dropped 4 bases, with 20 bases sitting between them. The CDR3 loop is CASSTALGVGSYGYTF. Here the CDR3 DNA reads TGCGCCAGCAGCACAGCCCTAGGGGTCGGTAGCTATGGCTACACCTTC.

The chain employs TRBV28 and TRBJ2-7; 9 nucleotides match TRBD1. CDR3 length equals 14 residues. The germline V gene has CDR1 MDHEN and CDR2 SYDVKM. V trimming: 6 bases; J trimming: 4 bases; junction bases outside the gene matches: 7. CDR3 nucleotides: TGTGCCAGCAGAATGACAGGGGGGACTTACGAGCAGTACTTC. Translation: CASRMTGGTYEQYF.

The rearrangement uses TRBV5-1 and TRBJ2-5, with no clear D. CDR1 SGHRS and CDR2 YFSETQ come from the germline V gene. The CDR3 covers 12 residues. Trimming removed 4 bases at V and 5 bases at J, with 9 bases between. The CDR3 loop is CASSVVGETQYF. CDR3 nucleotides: TGCGCCAGCAGCGTTGTAGGCGAGACCCAGTACTTC. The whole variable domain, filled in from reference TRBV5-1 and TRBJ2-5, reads KAGVTQTPRYLIKTRGQQVTLSCSPISGHRSVSWYQQTPGQGLQFLFEYFSETQRNKGNFPGRFSGRQFSNSRSEMNVSTLELGDSALYLCASSVVGETQYFGPGTRLLVL.

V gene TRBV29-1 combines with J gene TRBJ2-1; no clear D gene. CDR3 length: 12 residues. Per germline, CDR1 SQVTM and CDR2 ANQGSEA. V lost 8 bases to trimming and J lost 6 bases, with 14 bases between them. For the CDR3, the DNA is TGCAGCCCATCATCCCTCGGCAATGAGCAGTTCTTC. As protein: CSPSSLGNEQFF.

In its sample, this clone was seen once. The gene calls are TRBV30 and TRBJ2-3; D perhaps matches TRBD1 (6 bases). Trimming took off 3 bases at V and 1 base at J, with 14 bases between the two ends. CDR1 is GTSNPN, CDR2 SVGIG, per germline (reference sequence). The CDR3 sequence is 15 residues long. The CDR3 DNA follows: TGTGCCTGGAGCCAGGGGAGTTGGGGCACAGATACGCAGTATTTT. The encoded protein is CAWSQGSWGTDTQYF.

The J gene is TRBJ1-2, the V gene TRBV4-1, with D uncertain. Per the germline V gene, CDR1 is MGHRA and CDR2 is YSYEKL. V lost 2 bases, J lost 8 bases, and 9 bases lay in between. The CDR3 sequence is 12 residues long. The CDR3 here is CASSQLGRGYTF. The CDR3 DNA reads TGCGCCAGCAGCCAACTCGGGAGGGGCTACACCTTC.

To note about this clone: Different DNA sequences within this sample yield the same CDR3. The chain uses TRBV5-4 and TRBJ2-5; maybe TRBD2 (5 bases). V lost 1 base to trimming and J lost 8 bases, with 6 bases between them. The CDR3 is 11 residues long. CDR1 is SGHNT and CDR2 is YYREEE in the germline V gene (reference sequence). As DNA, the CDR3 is TGTGCCAGCAGCTTGTCGGGAACCCAGTACTTC. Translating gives CASSLSGTQYF. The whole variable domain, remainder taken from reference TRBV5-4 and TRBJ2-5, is ETGVTQSPTHLIKTRGQQVTLRCSSQSGHNTVSWYQQALGQGPQFIFQYYREEENGRGNFPPRFSGLQFPNYSSELNVNALELDDSALYLCASSLSGTQYFGPGTRLLVL.

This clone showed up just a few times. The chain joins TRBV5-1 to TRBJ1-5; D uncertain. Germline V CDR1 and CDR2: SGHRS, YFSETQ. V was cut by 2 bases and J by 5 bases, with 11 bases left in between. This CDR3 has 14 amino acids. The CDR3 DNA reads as TGCGCCAGCAGCTTCGACGGATCATATCAGCCCCAGCATTTT. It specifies CASSFDGSYQPQHF.